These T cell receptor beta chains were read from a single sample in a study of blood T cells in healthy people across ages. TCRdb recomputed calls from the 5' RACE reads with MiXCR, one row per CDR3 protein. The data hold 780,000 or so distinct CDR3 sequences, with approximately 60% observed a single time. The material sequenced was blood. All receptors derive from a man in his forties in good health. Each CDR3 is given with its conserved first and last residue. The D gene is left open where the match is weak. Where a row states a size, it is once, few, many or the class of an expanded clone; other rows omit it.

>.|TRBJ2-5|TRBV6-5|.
CASSYGSSQETQYF
TGTGCCAGCAGTTACGGGTCCTCCCAAGAGACCCAGTACTTC
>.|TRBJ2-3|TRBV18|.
CASSPVFLSTDTQYF
TGTGCCAGCTCACCAGTATTTTTAAGCACAGATACGCAGTATTTT
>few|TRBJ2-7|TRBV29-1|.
CSVGDPELRYEQYF
TGCAGCGTTGGCGACCCGGAACTACGCTACGAGCAGTACTTC
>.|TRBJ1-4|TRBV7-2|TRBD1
CASSGAGTGNEKLFF
TGTGCCAGCAGCGGTGCTGGGACAGGGAATGAAAAACTGTTTTTT
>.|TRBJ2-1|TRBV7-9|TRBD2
CASSLPGGSGANEQFF
TGTGCCAGCAGCTTGCCTGGAGGTAGCGGGGCCAATGAGCAGTTCTTC
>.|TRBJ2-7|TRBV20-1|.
CSANVLMSSYNEQYF
TGCAGTGCCAACGTACTCATGAGCTCCTACAATGAGCAGTACTTC
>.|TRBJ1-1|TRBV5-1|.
CASSLESPSNTEAFF
TGCGCCAGCAGCTTGGAGAGTCCTTCCAACACTGAAGCTTTCTTT
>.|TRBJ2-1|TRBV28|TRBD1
CASSLRGHGASEQFF
TGTGCCAGCAGTTTAAGGGGGCATGGGGCGTCGGAGCAGTTCTTC
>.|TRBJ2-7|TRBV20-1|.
CSASGNELHEQYF
TGCAGTGCTTCCGGCAACGAGCTCCACGAGCAGTACTTC
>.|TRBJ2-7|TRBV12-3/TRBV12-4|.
CASSLSGTHYEQYF
TGTGCCAGCAGTCTAAGCGGGACACATTACGAGCAGTACTTC
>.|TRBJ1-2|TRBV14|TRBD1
CASSHRQGHGYTF
TGTGCCAGCAGCCACCGACAGGGACACGGCTACACCTTC
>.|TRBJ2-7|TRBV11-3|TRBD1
CASSWGQDPSYEQYF
TGTGCCAGCAGCTGGGGACAGGACCCGTCCTACGAGCAGTACTTC
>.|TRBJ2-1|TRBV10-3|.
CATRGGSSYNEQFF
TGTGCCACCCGAGGGGGTAGCTCCTACAATGAGCAGTTCTTC
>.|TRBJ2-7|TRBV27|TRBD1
CASSPEQGALSYEQYF
TGTGCCAGCAGTCCAGAGCAGGGGGCACTTTCCTACGAGCAGTACTTC
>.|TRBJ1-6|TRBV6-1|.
CASSEDSGYNSPLHF
TGTGCCAGCAGTGAAGATTCAGGCTATAATTCACCCCTCCACTTT
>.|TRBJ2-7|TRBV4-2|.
CASSRCGFLASPTRQYF
TGTGCCAGCAGCCGATGTGGATTCCTAGCGTCGCCTACGAGGCAGTACTTC
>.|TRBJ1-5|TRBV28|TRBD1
CASHSEGAPQPQHF
TGTGCCAGCCATAGCGAGGGGGCGCCTCAGCCCCAGCATTTT
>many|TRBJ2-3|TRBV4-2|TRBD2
CASSQPTSGRADTQYF
TGTGCCAGCAGCCAACCGACTAGCGGGAGGGCGGATACGCAGTATTTT
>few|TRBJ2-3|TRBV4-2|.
CASSQDGMGDTQYF
TGTGCCAGCAGCCAAGATGGGATGGGGGATACGCAGTATTTT
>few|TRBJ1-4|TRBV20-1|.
CSARDPGSNEKLFF
TGCAGTGCTAGAGACCCAGGTTCTAATGAAAAACTGTTTTTT
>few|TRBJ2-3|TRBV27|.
CASSLIGRDTQYF
TGTGCCAGCAGTTTAATCGGGCGAGATACGCAGTATTTT
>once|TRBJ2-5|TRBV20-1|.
CSASLRGGDQETQYF
TGCAGTGCCAGCCTCAGGGGGGGGGACCAAGAGACCCAGTACTTC
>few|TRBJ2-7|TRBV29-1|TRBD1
CSVYGTGANSYEQYF
TGCAGCGTGTATGGGACAGGGGCAAACTCCTACGAGCAGTACTTC
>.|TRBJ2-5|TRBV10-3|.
CAISGPGGGNRETQYF
TGTGCCATCAGTGGGCCCGGGGGCGGAAATCGAGAGACCCAGTACTTC
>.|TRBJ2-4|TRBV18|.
CASSPRQGTNIQYF
TGTGCCAGCTCACCACGGCAGGGGACCAACATTCAGTACTTC
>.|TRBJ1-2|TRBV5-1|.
CASSRLDVYGYTF
TGCGCCAGCAGCCGTTTAGACGTATATGGCTACACCTTC
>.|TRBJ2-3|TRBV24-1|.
CATSDSAGFTDTQYF
TGTGCCACCAGTGATTCAGCAGGGTTCACAGATACGCAGTATTTT
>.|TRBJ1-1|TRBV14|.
CASSQGHLMNTEAFF
TGTGCCAGCAGCCAAGGGCACCTCATGAACACTGAAGCTTTCTTT
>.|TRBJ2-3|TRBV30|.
CAWKGRIQAAETPSTDTQYF
TGTGCCTGGAAGGGACGAATTCAAGCGGCAGAGACCCCTAGCACAGATACGCAGTATTTT
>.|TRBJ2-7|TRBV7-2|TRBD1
CASSRGQYSYEQYF
TGTGCCAGCAGCAGGGGACAGTACTCCTACGAGCAGTACTTC
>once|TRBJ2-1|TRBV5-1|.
CASSGGGAAEQFF
TGCGCCAGCAGCGGGGGGGGGGCTGCTGAGCAGTTCTTC
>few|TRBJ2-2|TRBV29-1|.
CSVPENTGELFF
TGCAGCGTTCCAGAGAACACCGGGGAGCTGTTTTTT
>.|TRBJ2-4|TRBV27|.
CACSSKGGIGATRKNIQYF
TGTGCCTGCAGTTCGAAGGGGGGGATAGGGGCCACGAGGAAAAACATTCAGTACTTC
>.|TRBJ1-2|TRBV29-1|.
CSDAGGYGYTF
TGCAGCGACGCCGGGGGGTATGGCTACACCTTC
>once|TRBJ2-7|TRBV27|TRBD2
CASRSNRGGTSGTPGFSEQYF
TGTGCCAGCAGAAGCAACAGGGGGGGGACTAGCGGGACTCCGGGCTTTTCCGAGCAGTACTTC
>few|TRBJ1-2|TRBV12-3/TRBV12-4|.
CASTQSMTGYGYTF
TGTGCCAGCACCCAGAGCATGACGGGCTATGGCTACACCTTC
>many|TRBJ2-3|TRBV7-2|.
CASSRDTDTQYF
TGTGCCAGCAGCCGGGACACAGATACGCAGTATTTT
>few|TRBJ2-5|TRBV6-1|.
CASSEAGGGEQETQYF
TGTGCCAGCAGTGAAGCGGGAGGAGGAGAACAAGAGACCCAGTACTTC
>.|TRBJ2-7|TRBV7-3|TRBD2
CASSPRLAGDNEQYF
TGTGCCAGCAGCCCCCGGCTAGCGGGAGACAACGAGCAGTACTTC
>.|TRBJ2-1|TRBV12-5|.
CASAPNTGVDEQFF
TGTGCTAGTGCCCCAAACACCGGCGTCGATGAGCAGTTCTTC
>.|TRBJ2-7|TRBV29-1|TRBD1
CSVGGTGGLEQYF
TGCAGCGTCGGGGGGACAGGGGGCTTGGAGCAGTACTTC
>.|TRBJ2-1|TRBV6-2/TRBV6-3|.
CASSYSPRRYNEQFF
TGTGCCAGCAGTTACTCTCCCCGTCGGTACAATGAGCAGTTCTTC
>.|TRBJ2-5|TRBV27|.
CASSFSQRVGGETQYF
TGTGCCAGCAGTTTCTCCCAGAGGGTGGGAGGAGAGACCCAGTACTTC